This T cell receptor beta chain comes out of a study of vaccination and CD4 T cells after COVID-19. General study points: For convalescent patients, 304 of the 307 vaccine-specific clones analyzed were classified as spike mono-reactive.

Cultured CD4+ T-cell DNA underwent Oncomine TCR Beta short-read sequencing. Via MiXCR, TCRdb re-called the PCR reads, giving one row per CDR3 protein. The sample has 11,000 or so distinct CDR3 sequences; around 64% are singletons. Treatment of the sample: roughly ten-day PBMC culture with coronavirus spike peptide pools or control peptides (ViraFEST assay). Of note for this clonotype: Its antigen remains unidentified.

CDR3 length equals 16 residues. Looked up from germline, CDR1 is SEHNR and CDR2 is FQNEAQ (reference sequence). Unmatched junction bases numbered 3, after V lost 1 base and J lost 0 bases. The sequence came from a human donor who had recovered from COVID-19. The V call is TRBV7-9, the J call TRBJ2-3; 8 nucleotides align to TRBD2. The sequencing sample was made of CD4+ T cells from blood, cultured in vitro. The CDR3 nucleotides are TGTGCCAGCAGCTTAGACGGGAGGGGAAGCACAGATACGCAGTATTTT. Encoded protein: CASSLDGRGSTDTQYF.